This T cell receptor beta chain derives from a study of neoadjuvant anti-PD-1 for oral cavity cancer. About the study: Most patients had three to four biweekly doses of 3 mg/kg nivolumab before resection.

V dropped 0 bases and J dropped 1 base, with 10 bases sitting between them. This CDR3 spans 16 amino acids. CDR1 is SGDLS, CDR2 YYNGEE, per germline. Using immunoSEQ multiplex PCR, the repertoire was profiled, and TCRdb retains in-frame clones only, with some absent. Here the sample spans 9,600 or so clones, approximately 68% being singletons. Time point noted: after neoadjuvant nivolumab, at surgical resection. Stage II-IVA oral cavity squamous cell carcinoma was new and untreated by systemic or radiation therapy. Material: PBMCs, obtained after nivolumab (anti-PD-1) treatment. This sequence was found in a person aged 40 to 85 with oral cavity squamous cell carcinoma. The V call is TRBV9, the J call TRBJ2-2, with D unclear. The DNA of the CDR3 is TGTGCCAGCAGCGTAGAGGCCCTAGGGAACACCGGGGAGCTGTTTTTT. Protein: CASSVEALGNTGELFF.